This TCR beta chain was observed in a study of beta chain features in type 1 diabetes. As for the study in general: Regarding age, gender and cell yields, patients proved similar to healthy donors. The study's findings and limits: In type 1 diabetes patients, VDJ junctions had fewer insertions; deletions at these junctions were more frequent. Whether HLA type affects TCRB rearrangement stayed undetermined in the present work. Patients with Type 1 diabetes showed moderately but significantly shorter TCRB CDR3s in all four CD4+ subsets.

Note on this clone: No antigen is known for it.

cDNA synthesis used the whole RNA isolate, giving expressed TCRB sequences. The protocol was immunoSEQ multiplex PCR, while the TCRdb copy is restricted to in-frame clones and leaves out a portion. The sample has about 660,000 clones, around 15% seen once. Sorting based on CD45RO/CCR7/CD25/CD127/CD95/CD27 separated CD4+ naive, central memory, regulatory and stem cell-like memory cells. The sequence was obtained from a man between 18 and 29 years old with type 1 diabetes. Sequencing was done on a sample of naive CD4+ T cells from blood.

For the CDR3, the DNA is TGTGCCAGCTCACTGTATAAACCGGGACAGTCTTACGAGCAGTACTTC. It encodes CASSLYKPGQSYEQYF. This chain joins TRBV18 and TRBJ2-7; 7 bases match TRBD1. With V trimmed by 4 bases and J by 4 bases, 13 bases remained unmatched. Germline assignment: CDR1 KGHSH and CDR2 LQKENI. There are 16 residues in the CDR3. The full variable domain, its missing parts supplied by reference TRBV18 and TRBJ2-7, is NAGVMQNPRHLVRRRGQEARLRCSPMKGHSHVYWYRQLPEEGLKFMVYLQKENIIDESGMPKERFSAEFPKEGPSILRIQQVVRGDSAAYFCASSLYKPGQSYEQYFGPGTRLTVT.